This entry describes one T cell receptor beta chain. TCRdb analysed the 5' RACE reads with MiXCR anew, one entry per CDR3 protein. The sample lists approximately 300,000 distinct CDR3 sequences, around 21% occurring once. This entry belongs to a study of CD8 T cells in ankylosing spondylitis. CDR3 length: 15 amino acids. Per germline, CDR1 MDHEN and CDR2 SYDVKM. V lost 4 bases to trimming and J lost 6 bases, with 16 bases between them. The J gene is TRBJ2-1, the V gene TRBV28; possibly TRBD1 for D (6 bases). The TCR originated in a female donor with ankylosing spondylitis or in good health (not recorded which). The sequencing sample was made of blood, either unsorted or a sorted T cell fraction (not recorded which). CDR3 coding DNA: TGTGCCAGCAGTTCACTGAGGGGGAGCCGCAATGAGCAGTTCTTC. This codes for CASSSLRGSRNEQFF.